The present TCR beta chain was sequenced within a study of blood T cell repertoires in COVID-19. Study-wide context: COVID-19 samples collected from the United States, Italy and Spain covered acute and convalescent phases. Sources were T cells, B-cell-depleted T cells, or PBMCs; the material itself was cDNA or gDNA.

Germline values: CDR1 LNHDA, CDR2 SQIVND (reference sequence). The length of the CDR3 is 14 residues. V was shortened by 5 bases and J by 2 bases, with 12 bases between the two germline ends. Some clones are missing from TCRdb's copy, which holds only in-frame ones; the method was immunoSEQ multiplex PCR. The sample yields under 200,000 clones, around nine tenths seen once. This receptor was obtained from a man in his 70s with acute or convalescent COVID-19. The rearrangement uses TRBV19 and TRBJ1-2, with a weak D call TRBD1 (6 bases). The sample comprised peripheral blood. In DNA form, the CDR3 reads TGTGCCAGTAGTCCGGGACACGACAACTATGGCTACACCTTC. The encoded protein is CASSPGHDNYGYTF.